These 30 T cell receptor beta chains originate from one sample sequenced in a study of Graves' ophthalmopathy and Graves' hyperthyroidism. RNA transcripts served as template for amplifying TCR beta CDR3 sequences. A first-round RT-PCR used HTBI primers, followed by a second-round multiplex PCR. TCRdb reprocessed the multiplex PCR reads with MiXCR, giving one entry per CDR3 protein. This sample has roughly 500,000 distinct CDR3 sequences, with 13% to 15% found just once. Sequencing used blood. The receptor set was obtained from a woman in her thirties with Graves' ophthalmopathy.

Points on this clonotype: It may be a read error: a sequence one base away is much more abundant. V usage is TRBV6-1 and J usage is TRBJ1-6; 7 positions agree with TRBD1. This CDR3 is built from 18 residues. CDR1 is MNHNS and CDR2 is SASEGT in the germline V gene. CDR3 amino acids: CASSESPGTVLNLSHLHF. The CDR3 bases are TGTGCCAGCAGTGAAAGTCCCGGGACAGTTTTGAATTTATCACACCTCCACTTT.

Ten or more counts support this clonotype. J is TRBJ1-5 and V is TRBV12-5; D call uncertain. With 6 bases removed from V and 2 bases from J, the gap between germline ends came to 14 bases. CDR1 LGHNT and CDR2 FRNRAP come from the germline V gene. The CDR3 has 15 amino acids. The chain's CDR3 is CASGPEAHGNQPQHF. The CDR3 region has the DNA TGTGCTAGTGGCCCGGAGGCCCATGGCAATCAGCCCCAGCATTTT.

In its sample, this clonotype was seen many times. The chain joins TRBV10-3 to TRBJ2-7, with D possibly matching TRBD1 (6 bases). The CDR3 runs to 12 residues. Trimming shortened V by 3 bases and J by 12 bases, and 15 bases separated the two germline ends. From germline, CDR1 is ENHRY and CDR2 SYGVKD. CDR3 nucleotides: TGTGCCATCAGTGAAGGTCCCAGGGGCGGGTACTTC. Translation gives CAISEGPRGGYF.

In its sample, this clonotype was seen many times. The rearrangement links TRBV6-5 to TRBJ1-1; D possibly corresponds to TRBD1 (5 bases). This CDR3 region has 15 residues. Germline lookup yields CDR1 MNHEY and CDR2 SVGAGI. Deletions cut 5 bases from V and 4 bases from J, with 17 bases between. The CDR3 loop is CASSRGEMGGTEAFF. CDR3 sequence (DNA): TGTGCCAGCAGTAGAGGGGAGATGGGCGGCACTGAAGCTTTCTTT.

This clonotype was seen many times. The V and J genes are TRBV28 and TRBJ1-2; unclear D gene. The CDR3 spans 13 residues. Germline lookup yields CDR1 MDHEN and CDR2 SYDVKM. Trimming took off 4 bases at V and 8 bases at J, with 14 bases between the two ends. This CDR3 reads CASSSWRVDGYTF. In nucleotides, the CDR3 is TGTGCCAGCAGTTCCTGGCGGGTGGACGGCTACACCTTC.

This clonotype has ten or more counts. This sequence joins TRBV6-2 or TRBV6-3 and TRBJ1-5; D is unresolved. V lost 0 bases and J lost 0, with 3 bases in between. Germline CDR1 reads MNHEY; CDR2 reads SVGEGT. This CDR3 has 14 residues. The CDR3 coding sequence is TGTGCCAGCAGTTACTCGCATAGCAATCAGCCCCAGCATTTT. This codes for CASSYSHSNQPQHF.

Ten or more counts support this clonotype. V is TRBV28 and J is TRBJ2-7; D tentatively reads TRBD1 or TRBD2 (5 bases each). The germline V gene has CDR1 MDHEN and CDR2 SYDVKM. CDR3 size: 12 residues. The V end lost 8 bases, the J end lost 4 bases, and 12 bases lay between the germline ends. The CDR3 region has the DNA TGTGCCAGCGGGGGACCGCTATACGAGCAGTACTTC. Protein product: CASGGPLYEQYF.

This clonotype was picked up a small number of times. The CDR3 here is CASSPGPGQPGEQYF. CDR3 in DNA: TGCGCCAGCAGCCCTGGGCCGGGACAGCCGGGGGAGCAGTACTTC. The chain links TRBV5-1 to TRBJ2-7, with 7 nucleotides matching TRBD1. CDR3 length: 15 amino acids. V trimming: 4 bases; J trimming: 7 bases; junction bases outside the gene matches: 14. Germline loops: CDR1 SGHRS, CDR2 YFSETQ.

This clonotype appeared a few times. The chain is built from TRBV12-3 or TRBV12-4 and TRBJ1-5; 7 bases align to TRBD1. The CDR3 length is 16 residues. The ends lost 3 bases at V and 5 bases at J; junction bases unmatched: 10. CDR3: CASSFLTGWFDQPQHF. In DNA, the CDR3 is TGTGCCAGCAGTTTCCTGACAGGGTGGTTTGATCAGCCCCAGCATTTT.

The table lists this clonotype with many counts. For the CDR3, the DNA is TGTGCCAGCAGCGCAGGATGGTACACTGAAGCTTTCTTT. Amino acids: CASSAGWYTEAFF. The V and J genes are TRBV6-4 and TRBJ1-1, with unresolved D. Per germline, CDR1 MRHNA and CDR2 SNTAGT. The CDR3 spans 13 residues. Trimming removed 6 bases at V and 3 bases at J, with 11 bases between.

This clonotype was picked up many times. V usage is TRBV5-5 and J usage is TRBJ2-7; 9 nucleotides align to TRBD1. The CDR3 consists of 15 residues. The V and J ends lost 4 bases and 4 bases, in that order; junction bases with no gene match: 9. Germline CDR1 SGHKS, CDR2 YYEKEE (reference sequence). The CDR3 here is CASSAGTGTGYEQYF. The CDR3 coding sequence is TGTGCCAGCAGCGCTGGGACAGGGACGGGTTACGAGCAGTACTTC.

There are many counts of this clonotype. The chain links TRBV20-1 to TRBJ1-6, with D possibly TRBD1 on 5 matching bases. Germline CDR1 is DFQATT and CDR2 is SNEGSKA (reference sequence). The V and J ends lost 3 bases and 10 bases respectively, with 13 bases between them. The CDR3 is 13 amino acids. DNA for the CDR3: TGCAGTGCTAGCAGGGATCGCAGGTCACCCCTCCACTTT. Residues: CSASRDRRSPLHF.

In this sample, this clonotype turned up many times. The chain couples TRBV6-5 to TRBJ2-4; 12 positions agree with TRBD2. Germline trimming cut 5 bases from V and 7 bases from J; bases unmatched to any gene: 9. CDR3 size: 16 residues. Germline V gene sequence: CDR1 MNHEY, CDR2 SVGAGI. CDR3 in DNA: TGTGCCAGCAGTCTGACTAGCGGGAGAAGCAGGAACATTCAGTACTTC. Translation gives CASSLTSGRSRNIQYF.

This clonotype was seen repeatedly, ten times or more. The V and J genes are TRBV20-1 and TRBJ1-5; D remains ambiguous. Germline loops: CDR1 DFQATT, CDR2 SNEGSKA (reference sequence). Trimming removed 0 bases at V and 0 bases at J, with 9 bases between. CDR3 length: 15 amino acids. The CDR3 loop reads CSARDTGYSNQPQHF. In nucleotides, the CDR3 is TGCAGTGCTAGAGATACCGGCTATAGCAATCAGCCCCAGCATTTT.

This clonotype was detected a few times. The chain uses TRBV30 and TRBJ1-2; D is ambiguous. V lost 1 base, J lost 8 bases, and 17 bases lay in between. Germline lookup yields CDR1 GTSNPN and CDR2 SVGIG (reference sequence). The CDR3 spans 14 residues. In DNA form, the CDR3 reads TGTGCCTGGAGTGGGGAGGCAGCCTGGGAAGGCTACACCTTC. It is translated as CAWSGEAAWEGYTF.

This clonotype was counted at least ten times. This chain connects TRBV6-5 to TRBJ2-7, with 10 bases matching TRBD1. The V and J ends lost 6 bases and 3 bases, in that order; junction bases with no gene match: 11. This CDR3 spans 16 amino acids. Germline V lookup: CDR1 MNHEY, CDR2 SVGAGI. The CDR3 region is CASRNLGQGGGYEQYF. As DNA, the CDR3 is TGTGCCAGCAGAAACTTAGGACAGGGGGGAGGCTACGAGCAGTACTTC.

V is TRBV6-5 and J is TRBJ2-7; 12 nucleotides agree with TRBD2. The V gene's germline CDR1 is MNHEY and CDR2 SVGAGI. The CDR3 spans 16 residues. V lost 0 bases and J lost 4; bases outside the gene matches: 4. The CDR3 is CASSYSGTSGLYEQYF. The CDR3 region has the DNA TGTGCCAGCAGTTACTCGGGGACTAGCGGGCTGTACGAGCAGTACTTC.

This clonotype came up a few times. The chain joins TRBV19 to TRBJ1-5; D is perhaps TRBD1 (5 bases). The germline gives CDR1 LNHDA, CDR2 SQIVND (reference sequence). The CDR3 length is 16 residues. With 3 bases removed from V and 5 bases from J, the gap between germline ends came to 17 bases. This CDR3 reads CASSIREGRGDQPQHF. Here the CDR3 DNA reads TGTGCCAGTAGTATTAGGGAGGGGCGAGGGGATCAGCCCCAGCATTTT.

This clonotype was picked up many times. The chain joins TRBV6-1 to TRBJ1-5, with TRBD1 matching over 7 bases. CDR3 length: 14 amino acids. V lost 8 bases, J lost 0 bases, and 4 bases stayed unmatched. The germline V gene has CDR1 MNHNS and CDR2 SASEGT. CDR3: CASGTADSNQPQHF. The CDR3 DNA reads as TGTGCCAGCGGGACAGCAGATAGCAATCAGCCCCAGCATTTT.

This clonotype occurred a few times. The CDR3 reads CASSQRDRVQQPQHF. The CDR3 DNA follows: TGCGCCAGCAGCCAGCGTGATAGGGTGCAGCAGCCCCAGCATTTT. V usage is TRBV4-1 and J usage is TRBJ1-5; unclear D gene. The CDR3 spans 15 residues. V lost 3 bases to trimming and J lost 7 bases, with 16 bases between them. The V gene's germline CDR1 is MGHRA and CDR2 YSYEKL.

This rearrangement joins TRBV2 to TRBJ1-6; D remains unclear. Per germline, CDR1 SNHLY and CDR2 FYNNEI. There are 14 residues in the CDR3. With 5 bases removed from V and 11 bases from J, the gap between germline ends came to 16 bases. CDR3 sequence: CASSKSTFDAPLHF. The DNA for the CDR3 is TGTGCCAGCAGTAAGTCCACCTTTGACGCACCCCTCCACTTT.

This clonotype was counted many times. This sequence joins TRBV27 and TRBJ2-7, with a possible D match to TRBD2 (5 bases). V lost 7 bases, J lost 2 bases, and 15 bases lay in between. This CDR3 region has 14 residues. Germline loops: CDR1 MNHEY, CDR2 SMNVEV (reference sequence). The CDR3 loop reads CASNPGRGTYEQYF. The CDR3 DNA follows: TGTGCCAGCAACCCGGGGAGAGGGACCTACGAGCAGTACTTC.

The table lists this clonotype with many counts. Germline and junction disagree at one end, which may indicate a read error. This chain joins TRBV28 and TRBJ1-5; D is ambiguous. The CDR3 loop spans 11 amino acids. Germline loops: CDR1 MDHEN, CDR2 SYDVKM. CDR3 sequence: CASRTNRPQHF. The CDR3 nucleotides read TGTGCCAGCAGAACTAATCGGCCCCAGCATTTT.

This clonotype showed up many times. V usage is TRBV3-1 and J usage is TRBJ1-2; D unclear. This CDR3 spans 12 amino acids. Germline V gene lookup returns CDR1 LGHDT and CDR2 YNNKEL (reference sequence). V was trimmed by 3 bases and J by 4 bases, leaving 6 bases between them. The CDR3 coding sequence is TGTGCCAGCAGCCACGGCGTCTATGGCTACACCTTC. Its protein is CASSHGVYGYTF.

The table lists this clonotype with many counts. The genes are TRBV30 and TRBJ2-7, with D possibly being TRBD1 (6 bases). The germline V gene has CDR1 GTSNPN and CDR2 SVGIG (reference sequence). Trimming stripped 0 bases from V and 2 bases from J, with 14 bases between. The CDR3 has 15 residues. This CDR3 is CAWSVYGTFTYEQYF. Here the CDR3 DNA reads TGTGCCTGGAGTGTCTACGGGACATTCACCTACGAGCAGTACTTC.

This clonotype was detected many times. A junction end diverges from the germline sequence, so it may reflect a read error. V usage is TRBV12-3 or TRBV12-4 and J usage is TRBJ1-6; tentatively, D is TRBD1 (5 bases). The CDR3 is made up of 14 amino acids. CDR3 residues: CASRLGVTNSPLHF. In DNA, the CDR3 is TGTGCCAGCAGATTAGGGGTCACTAATTCACCCCTCCACTTT.

This clonotype has at least ten counts. This rearrangement joins TRBV10-3 to TRBJ2-2, with a possible D match to TRBD1 (5 bases). V was pared by 4 bases and J by 3 bases, with 15 bases between. Germline V CDR1 and CDR2: ENHRY, SYGVKD. There are 16 residues in the CDR3. CDR3 protein: CAISVFRAGDTGELFF. The CDR3 nucleotides read TGTGCCATCAGTGTATTCAGGGCTGGAGACACCGGGGAGCTGTTTTTT.

This clonotype was seen many times. The chain is built from TRBV14 and TRBJ2-5; possible D gene TRBD2, 6 bases. Germline CDR1 is SGHDN and CDR2 is FVKESK. This CDR3 region has 14 residues. V shed 2 bases and J shed 2 bases, with 9 bases lying between them. This CDR3 reads CASSQREEQETQYF. CDR3 coding DNA: TGTGCCAGCAGCCAAAGGGAGGAACAAGAGACCCAGTACTTC.

This clonotype was detected ten times or more. The genes are TRBV20-1 and TRBJ1-5; the match to TRBD1 covers 9 bases. Trimming took 2 bases from V and 7 from J; bases not matched to a gene: 12. The CDR3 runs 16 residues. Germline assignment: CDR1 DFQATT and CDR2 SNEGSKA (reference sequence). For the CDR3, the DNA is TGCAGTGCTAGATCAGGGGACAGGGTCGAAAGGCAGCCCCAGCATTTT. Its protein is CSARSGDRVERQPQHF.

The table lists this clonotype with many counts. The rearrangement uses TRBV6-2 or TRBV6-3 and TRBJ1-5, with D tentatively TRBD1 (5 bases). CDR3 length: 15 amino acids. The V and J ends lost 9 bases and 1 base respectively, with 16 bases between them. Per the germline V gene, CDR1 is MNHEY and CDR2 is SVGEGT. Here the CDR3 DNA reads TGTGCCAGTTGGGTAGCCCAGGGCAGCAATCAGCCCCAGCATTTT. Translating gives CASWVAQGSNQPQHF.